The 14 T cell receptor beta chains below were found in one sample sequenced in a study of shared clonotypes between healthy human individuals (TCRdb year 2020). Libraries came from the immunoSEQ multiplex PCR assay. What TCRdb holds here is the immuneACCESS table cut down to in-frame rearrangements. Part of the clones is not present; checked against another copy, under half of the missing clones reflect an unresolved V gene, and the others are unexplained. This sample lists about 490,000 clones; about 80% were detected once. More than 10% of the sample rests with the top ten. Material for sequencing was PBMCs. The receptors shown here come from a woman in her forties in good health. Some clones in this sample may be carry-over from other donors' samples.

The chain is built from TRBV9 and TRBJ2-1; 13 bases fit TRBD2. The CDR3 is 17 residues long. Germline CDR1 reads SGDLS; CDR2 reads YYNGEE. Trimming at V came to 4 bases and at J to 5 bases, leaving 9 bases not matched to a gene. CDR3: CASSPRLAGGPNNEQFF. DNA for the CDR3: TGTGCCAGCAGCCCGCGACTAGCGGGAGGCCCCAACAATGAGCAGTTCTTC.

J is TRBJ1-4 and V is TRBV29-1; possible D gene TRBD1, 6 bases. The CDR3 length is 13 residues. The V gene's germline CDR1 is SQVTM and CDR2 ANQGSEA. Trimming cost V 6 bases and J 16 bases, with 24 bases left between them. The CDR3 DNA reads as TGCAGCGTCTTGGGGTTCAGTGACCGGGACAAGTTTTTT. This encodes CSVLGFSDRDKFF.

The chain has TRBV28 and TRBJ2-1; maybe TRBD2 (7 bases). V dropped 2 bases and J dropped 7 bases, with 15 bases sitting between them. This CDR3 is 15 amino acids long. In germline, CDR1 is MDHEN, CDR2 SYDVKM. The CDR3 here is CASSLRVGGANEQFF. The DNA of the CDR3 is TGTGCCAGCAGTTTAAGGGTTGGGGGGGCGAATGAGCAGTTCTTC.

V gene TRBV11-3 combines with J gene TRBJ2-7; D is perhaps TRBD1 (6 bases). The CDR3 has 15 residues. Deletions cut 1 base from V and 5 bases from J, with 15 bases between. Germline CDR1 is SGHNT and CDR2 is YENEEA. The CDR3 protein is CASSLGPPGHNEQYF. In DNA, the CDR3 is TGTGCCAGCAGCTTAGGCCCCCCGGGACATAACGAGCAGTACTTC.

This chain connects TRBV18 to TRBJ1-1, with no clear D. The V end lost 3 bases, the J end lost 4 bases, and 12 bases lay between the germline ends. The CDR3 is 14 residues long. CDR1 is KGHSH and CDR2 is LQKENI in the germline V gene. The CDR3 loop is CASSPIPAGTEAFF. As DNA, the CDR3 is TGTGCCAGCTCACCCATCCCGGCGGGCACTGAAGCTTTCTTT.

The chain joins TRBV18 to TRBJ1-6, with D perhaps TRBD1 (5 bases). The CDR3 runs 16 residues. Trimming took 0 bases from V and 9 from J, leaving 15 bases between them. Germline CDR1 and CDR2: KGHSH and LQKENI. This chain's CDR3 is CASSPPSRGGGSPLHF. The CDR3 coding sequence is TGTGCCAGCTCACCACCGTCAAGGGGTGGAGGTTCACCCCTCCACTTT.

This chain connects TRBV7-2 to TRBJ2-5, with 8 nucleotides matching TRBD2. V dropped 4 bases and J dropped 2; count of bases not matched to a gene: 0. This CDR3 is built from 13 residues. Germline V gene data show CDR1 as SGHTA and CDR2 as FQGNSA. The CDR3 protein is CASSSGGQETQYF. In DNA, the CDR3 is TGTGCCAGCAGCTCGGGAGGGCAAGAGACCCAGTACTTC.

The J gene is TRBJ2-7, the V gene TRBV4-3; D gene uncertain. CDR3 length: 14 residues. V was trimmed by 0 bases and J by 1 base, leaving 7 bases between them. The V gene's germline CDR1 is LGHNA and CDR2 YSLEER. CDR3 DNA sequence: TGCGCCAGCAGCCAAGATCTGCGGTCCTACGAGCAGTACTTC. Translating it yields CASSQDLRSYEQYF.

The chain uses TRBV18 and TRBJ2-3, with 8 bases lining up with TRBD1. The CDR3 length is 14 residues. The germline V gene encodes CDR1 KGHSH and CDR2 LQKENI. V was pared by 2 bases and J by 4 bases, with 2 bases of the junction left unmatched. Written as DNA, the CDR3 is TGTGCCAGCTCACCAAGGACAGGGCCAGATACGCAGTATTTT. The encoded protein is CASSPRTGPDTQYF.

This chain connects TRBV5-6 to TRBJ2-7; 9 bases match TRBD1. The CDR3 length is 15 residues. J was trimmed by 0 bases and V by 4 bases; bases with no gene match: 5. Germline values: CDR1 SGHDT, CDR2 YYEEEE. CDR3 in amino acids: CASSPGTGSSYEQYF. The CDR3 nucleotides are TGTGCCAGCAGCCCCGGGACAGGGAGCTCCTACGAGCAGTACTTC. The variable domain in full, with the rest retrieved from reference TRBV5-6 and TRBJ2-7, is DAGVTQSPTHLIKTRGQQVTLRCSPKSGHDTVSWYQQALGQGPQFIFQYYEEEERQRGNFPDRFSGHQFPNYSSELNVNALLLGDSALYLCASSPGTGSSYEQYFGPGTRLTVT.

The sample holds many counts of this clone. The rearrangement joins TRBV6-6 to TRBJ1-2; D possibly corresponds to TRBD1 (5 bases). Germline assignment: CDR1 MNHNY and CDR2 SVGAGI (reference sequence). The germline V and J ends were trimmed by 10 bases and 6 bases, with 21 bases remaining between them. The CDR3 totals 14 residues. The CDR3 coding sequence is TGTGCCAACTGGAGGTCTGGGGACCGGGATGGCTACACCTTC. Translation: CANWRSGDRDGYTF.

This clone has more than one count but fewer than ten. The gene calls are TRBV5-1 and TRBJ2-1, with 8 bases aligning to TRBD1. CDR1 SGHRS and CDR2 YFSETQ come from the germline V gene. V lost 4 bases and J lost 9; bases outside the gene matches: 9. This CDR3 is built from 14 residues. The CDR3 loop is CASSGGQAKGEQFF. The CDR3 DNA follows: TGCGCCAGCAGCGGGGGACAGGCCAAGGGTGAGCAGTTCTTC.

The chain joins TRBV19 to TRBJ1-1, with D unclear. Trimming took 3 bases from V and 2 from J, leaving 13 bases between them. The CDR3 spans 15 residues. The germline gives CDR1 LNHDA, CDR2 SQIVND (reference sequence). This chain's CDR3 is CASSIAGVKNTEAFF. CDR3 coding DNA: TGTGCCAGTAGTATTGCGGGCGTTAAAAACACTGAAGCTTTCTTT.

The chain carries TRBV15 and TRBJ2-3; a possible D gene is TRBD2 (5 bases). V dropped 5 bases and J dropped 1 base, with 7 bases sitting between them. Germline V gene sequence: CDR1 LNHNV, CDR2 YYDKDF (reference sequence). This CDR3 region has 13 residues. The CDR3 coding sequence is TGTGCCACCAGCTCGCGGGGCACAGATACGCAGTATTTT. Protein sequence: CATSSRGTDTQYF.